Presented here are 16 T cell receptor beta chains from one specimen sequenced in a study of radiotherapy plus CTLA-4 blockade in lung cancer. The assay was immunoSEQ multiplex PCR, and TCRdb's table has in-frame clones only and misses some. The sample records roughly 110,000 clones, roughly 86% being singletons. The specimen was peripheral blood, collected from a patient treated with radiotherapy plus ipilimumab. These receptors all stem from a human donor with non-small cell lung cancer that progressed on radiotherapy plus ipilimumab. Some clones in this sample may be carry-over from other donors' samples.

The chain joins TRBV29-1 to TRBJ2-5; 8 bases fit TRBD2. Germline V gene sequence: CDR1 SQVTM, CDR2 ANQGSEA. The ends lost 5 bases at V and 4 bases at J; junction bases unmatched: 15. The CDR3 length is 16 residues. The CDR3 reads CSVPQGGTSATETQYF. For the CDR3, the DNA is TGCAGCGTTCCCCAGGGAGGGACTAGTGCCACAGAGACCCAGTACTTC. The variable domain in full, completed from reference TRBV29-1 and TRBJ2-5, reads SAVISQKPSRDICQRGTSLTIQCQVDSQVTMMFWYRQQPGQSLTLIATANQGSEATYESGFVIDKFPISRPNLTFSTLTVSNMSPEDSSIYLCSVPQGGTSATETQYFGPGTRLLVL.

The V call is TRBV7-9, the J call TRBJ1-4; D gene unclear. The CDR3 has 11 residues. The germline gives CDR1 SEHNR, CDR2 FQNEAQ (reference sequence). V lost 5 bases and J lost 8, with 6 bases in between. This chain's CDR3 is CASSHGEKLFF. CDR3 sequence (DNA): TGTGCCAGCAGCCACGGGGAAAAACTGTTTTTT.

The chain joins TRBV5-1 to TRBJ1-4, with D unclear. The germline V and J ends were trimmed by 3 bases and 8 bases, with 14 bases remaining between them. Germline CDR1 and CDR2: SGHRS and YFSETQ. The CDR3 spans 14 residues. CDR3 in DNA: TGCGCCAGCAGCTCGACATCCTTTGACGAAAAACTGTTTTTT. This gives the protein CASSSTSFDEKLFF.

The J gene is TRBJ2-3, the V gene TRBV11-1; no firm D call. Germline lookup yields CDR1 SGHAT and CDR2 FQDESV (reference sequence). The CDR3 length is 12 residues. V shed 4 bases and J shed 5 bases, with 7 bases lying between them. This chain's CDR3 is CASSSTGDTQYF. The CDR3 nucleotides read TGTGCCAGCAGCTCGACTGGAGATACGCAGTATTTT.

A single count supports this clone. The chain is built from TRBV5-6 and TRBJ2-3; a weak D match, TRBD2 (5 bases). Germline CDR1 and CDR2: SGHDT and YYEEEE. V lost 3 bases to trimming and J lost 2 bases, with 13 bases between them. The CDR3 loop spans 15 amino acids. CDR3: CASSYWQRFTDTQYF. In nucleotides, the CDR3 is TGTGCCAGCAGCTATTGGCAGCGGTTCACAGATACGCAGTATTTT. Complete variable domain (other parts from reference TRBV5-6 and TRBJ2-3): DAGVTQSPTHLIKTRGQQVTLRCSPKSGHDTVSWYQQALGQGPQFIFQYYEEEERQRGNFPDRFSGHQFPNYSSELNVNALLLGDSALYLCASSYWQRFTDTQYFGPGTRLTVL.

This clone showed up just once. CDR3 sequence reads: CASSLAGGAFNEQFF. CDR3 sequence (DNA): TGTGCCAGCAGCTTAGCCGGGGGGGCATTCAATGAGCAGTTCTTC. The V call is TRBV7-6, the J call TRBJ2-1; 8 bases match TRBD2. Germline V gene data show CDR1 as SGHVS and CDR2 as FNYEAQ. Germline trimming cut 0 bases from V and 6 bases from J; bases unmatched to any gene: 4. This CDR3 is built from 15 residues.

J is TRBJ2-1 and V is TRBV14; D is unclear. V was shortened by 0 bases and J by 4 bases, with 10 bases between the two germline ends. This CDR3 comprises 15 residues. CDR1 SGHDN and CDR2 FVKESK come from the germline V gene. The CDR3 is CASSQDRPLYNEQFF. The CDR3 coding sequence is TGTGCCAGCAGCCAAGATCGGCCGCTATACAATGAGCAGTTCTTC.

The chain combines TRBV7-9 with TRBJ2-3; D gene ambiguous. Germline V gene lookup returns CDR1 SEHNR and CDR2 FQNEAQ (reference sequence). The CDR3 runs to 18 residues. Trimming stripped 3 bases from V and 0 bases from J, with 19 bases between. The CDR3 DNA sequence: TGTGCCAGCAGCTTTCTCTACACCAGCCCCGGCAGCACAGATACGCAGTATTTT. It specifies CASSFLYTSPGSTDTQYF.

The gene calls are TRBV7-2 and TRBJ1-5; D call uncertain. V lost 0 bases and J 6 bases, leaving 15 bases between the germline ends. Germline V gene sequence: CDR1 SGHTA, CDR2 FQGNSA. CDR3 length: 16 amino acids. CDR3 residues: CASSLAPGSLTQPQHF. CDR3 DNA: TGTGCCAGCAGCTTAGCCCCAGGTTCGTTGACTCAGCCCCAGCATTTT. Variable domain in full (rest from reference TRBV7-2 and TRBJ1-5): GAGVSQSPSNKVTEKGKDVELRCDPISGHTALYWYRQSLGQGLEFLIYFQGNSAPDKSGLPSDRFSAERTGGSVSTLTIQRTQQEDSAVYLCASSLAPGSLTQPQHFGDGTRLSIL.

The rearrangement links TRBV6-5 to TRBJ1-1, with D perhaps TRBD1 (5 bases). The germline V gene has CDR1 MNHEY and CDR2 SVGAGI. This CDR3 comprises 12 residues. The germline V and J ends were trimmed by 0 bases and 10 bases, with 9 bases remaining between them. Written as DNA, the CDR3 is TGTGCCAGCAGTTACTCGGGGACTATAGCTTTCTTT. Protein sequence: CASSYSGTIAFF.

The chain is built from TRBV5-6 and TRBJ1-2; D is ambiguous. This CDR3 has 12 amino acids. The germline CDR1 and CDR2 sequences are SGHDT and YYEEEE. The germline V and J ends were trimmed by 6 bases and 3 bases, with 9 bases remaining between them. The CDR3 nucleotides read TGTGCCAGCACCCTTCTGCACTATGGCTACACCTTC. As protein: CASTLLHYGYTF.

This clone was recorded a few times. The chain links TRBV6-5 to TRBJ1-3, with TRBD1 matching over 7 bases. The ends lost 9 bases at V and 4 bases at J; junction bases unmatched: 9. CDR1 is MNHEY, CDR2 SVGAGI, per germline. The CDR3 totals 14 residues. CDR3 region: CARLQAQGGNTIYF. CDR3 coding DNA: TGTGCCAGGCTCCAGGCACAGGGGGGAAACACCATATATTTT.

V and J are TRBV2 and TRBJ2-1; D gene unclear. The CDR3 contains 11 residues. The V gene lost 7 bases and the J gene lost 3 bases, with 4 bases spanning the gap. CDR1 is SNHLY and CDR2 is FYNNEI in the germline V gene. The CDR3 protein is CASTNYNEQFF. The CDR3 nucleotides are TGTGCCAGCACGAACTACAATGAGCAGTTCTTC.

Only one count was recorded for this clone. The rearrangement links TRBV9 to TRBJ2-5, with D tentatively TRBD2 (7 bases). From germline, CDR1 is SGDLS and CDR2 YYNGEE. Trimming took off 0 bases at V and 4 bases at J, with 16 bases between the two ends. CDR3 length: 16 residues. CDR3 nucleotides: TGTGCCAGCAGCGTAGTTAGGGGGGGCCCTGGAGAGACCCAGTACTTC. Translation gives CASSVVRGGPGETQYF.

The rearrangement joins TRBV5-1 to TRBJ1-2; maybe TRBD1 (5 bases). CDR1 and CDR2 (germline): SGHRS, YFSETQ. The ends were cut back, 4 bases at V and 3 bases at J, with 13 bases in the middle. This CDR3 spans 14 amino acids. CDR3 sequence: CASSPGDVDYGYTF. In nucleotides, the CDR3 is TGCGCCAGCAGCCCTGGGGACGTGGACTATGGCTACACCTTC.

The CDR3: CASSLGGHSNQPQHF. CDR3 nucleotide sequence: TGTGCCAGCAGCTTGGGGGGGCATAGCAATCAGCCCCAGCATTTT. This chain uses TRBV5-6 with TRBJ1-5; D is possibly TRBD1 (6 bases). There are 15 residues in the CDR3. Germline CDR1 SGHDT, CDR2 YYEEEE. V was clipped by 0 bases and J by 0 bases, with 7 bases between them.